The 19 T cell receptor beta chains listed next were all sequenced from one sample in a study of PD-1 blockade in mismatch repair-deficient tumors. The data were produced by immunoSEQ multiplex PCR, yet TCRdb's version contains in-frame clones alone and is incomplete. The repertoire holds about 79,000 clones, with more than 80% as singletons. The sequencing used peripheral blood, collected 44 weeks after starting pembrolizumab. All receptors derive from an adult with mismatch repair-deficient cancer.

The J gene is TRBJ1-2, the V gene TRBV27; D gene unclear. V dropped 10 bases and J dropped 6 bases, with 21 bases sitting between them. Germline CDR1 and CDR2: MNHEY and SMNVEV (reference sequence). The CDR3 consists of 14 residues. CDR3 region: CATRSSGGKNGYTF. Here the CDR3 DNA reads TGTGCCACCAGAAGTTCAGGAGGAAAGAATGGCTACACCTTC.

The chain carries TRBV6-1 and TRBJ2-5, with 7 positions matching TRBD2. Germline lookup yields CDR1 MNHNS and CDR2 SASEGT. V trimming: 2 bases; J trimming: 4 bases; junction bases outside the gene matches: 10. CDR3 length: 16 amino acids. CDR3 loop: CASSELRGGPSETQYF. In DNA form, the CDR3 reads TGTGCCAGCAGTGAATTAAGGGGAGGGCCATCAGAGACCCAGTACTTC.

The chain recombines TRBV30 with TRBJ2-5, with D perhaps TRBD1 (5 bases). CDR3 length equals 11 residues. Germline V lookup: CDR1 GTSNPN, CDR2 SVGIG (reference sequence). The V and J ends lost 1 base and 5 bases respectively, with 5 bases between them. The CDR3, as DNA: TGTGCCTGGAGTGAGGGGGAGACCCAGTACTTC. The encoded protein is CAWSEGETQYF.

CDR3 region: CASSLVLAGVDTQYF. The CDR3, as DNA: TGTGCCAGCAGCTTGGTCCTAGCGGGAGTCGATACGCAGTATTTT. This chain joins TRBV5-6 and TRBJ2-3; 10 positions match TRBD2. This CDR3 is built from 15 residues. Germline trimming cut 0 bases from V and 6 bases from J; bases unmatched to any gene: 4. The germline gives CDR1 SGHDT, CDR2 YYEEEE. The full variable domain, completed using reference TRBV5-6 and TRBJ2-3, is DAGVTQSPTHLIKTRGQQVTLRCSPKSGHDTVSWYQQALGQGPQFIFQYYEEEERQRGNFPDRFSGHQFPNYSSELNVNALLLGDSALYLCASSLVLAGVDTQYFGPGTRLTVL.

The chain has TRBV5-5 and TRBJ1-1; no clear D. The CDR3 is 14 amino acids. The V gene lost 0 bases and the J gene lost 2 bases, with 8 bases spanning the gap. Germline CDR1 reads SGHKS; CDR2 reads YYEKEE (reference sequence). The CDR3 DNA follows: TGTGCCAGCAGCTTGGCCTTAGCTAACACTGAAGCTTTCTTT. Its translation is CASSLALANTEAFF.

The genes are TRBV25-1 and TRBJ2-3, with a possible D match to TRBD2 (5 bases). The CDR3 runs to 15 residues. Germline values: CDR1 MGHDK, CDR2 SYGVNS. The V end lost 3 bases, the J end lost 2 bases, and 12 bases lay between the germline ends. CDR3 region: CASSELSGYTDTQYF. The CDR3 DNA reads TGTGCCAGCAGTGAGTTAAGCGGCTACACAGATACGCAGTATTTT.

V usage is TRBV11-3 and J usage is TRBJ2-5, with a weak D call TRBD2 (7 bases). This CDR3 has 13 amino acids. Germline V gene sequence: CDR1 SGHNT, CDR2 YENEEA. The V gene lost 5 bases and the J gene lost 5 bases, with 12 bases spanning the gap. The CDR3, as DNA: TGTGCCAGCAGCGGTAGGGGGGGGGAGACCCAGTACTTC. This sequence encodes CASSGRGGETQYF.

V usage is TRBV14 and J usage is TRBJ2-5; 8 bases fit TRBD1. Per germline, CDR1 SGHDN and CDR2 FVKESK. V lost 3 bases and J lost 2; bases outside the gene matches: 2. The CDR3 spans 14 residues. CDR3 region: CASSHNRGQETQYF. In nucleotides, the CDR3 is TGTGCCAGCAGCCACAACAGGGGGCAAGAGACCCAGTACTTC.

The J gene is TRBJ1-1, the V gene TRBV27; D possibly corresponds to TRBD1 (6 bases). The V gene lost 6 bases and the J gene lost 4 bases, with 18 bases spanning the gap. Germline CDR1 MNHEY, CDR2 SMNVEV (reference sequence). This CDR3 comprises 15 residues. CDR3 DNA: TGTGCCAGCAGCCCTATTCCAACAGGGATCACTGAAGCTTTCTTT. It codes for CASSPIPTGITEAFF.

The chain has TRBV7-9 and TRBJ2-2; no definite D call. The CDR3 consists of 14 residues. Trimming stripped 6 bases from V and 1 base from J, with 9 bases between. Germline lookup yields CDR1 SEHNR and CDR2 FQNEAQ (reference sequence). The CDR3 DNA follows: TGTGCCAGCAGTTCACTTGGGAACACCGGGGAGCTGTTTTTT. Its translation: CASSSLGNTGELFF.

This clone came up once. J is TRBJ2-1 and V is TRBV5-1; 11 bases line up with TRBD2. The trim removed 4 bases at V and 2 bases at J, leaving 17 bases unmatched. Germline V gene lookup returns CDR1 SGHRS and CDR2 YFSETQ. This CDR3 has 20 amino acids. Here the CDR3 DNA reads TGCGCCAGCAGCCCCCAAGGGGGGGGACTAGCGGAACCTACCTACAATGAGCAGTTCTTC. This codes for CASSPQGGGLAEPTYNEQFF.

The chain links TRBV19 to TRBJ1-4; TRBD1 aligns across 9 bases. This CDR3 is built from 15 residues. Trimming at V came to 7 bases and at J to 4 bases, leaving 7 bases not matched to a gene. Germline V CDR1 and CDR2: LNHDA, SQIVND (reference sequence). CDR3 amino acids: CASNSRQGVNEKLFF. The CDR3 DNA reads as TGTGCCAGTAACAGCCGACAGGGGGTTAATGAAAAACTGTTTTTT.

The rearrangement uses TRBV4-3 and TRBJ1-2, with TRBD1 as a possible D gene (5 bases). V lost 3 bases to trimming and J lost 0 bases, with 8 bases between them. The CDR3 runs to 14 residues. Germline V lookup: CDR1 LGHNA, CDR2 YSLEER. In DNA form, the CDR3 reads TGCGCCAGCAGCCAGGAGGGGACTAACTATGGCTACACCTTC. Its translation: CASSQEGTNYGYTF.

The chain links TRBV7-3 to TRBJ2-1; TRBD2 aligns across 10 bases. CDR3 length: 14 residues. From germline, CDR1 is SGHTA and CDR2 FQGTGA. The V gene end was trimmed by 2 bases and the J gene end by 10 bases; junction bases not matched to a gene: 5. In DNA, the CDR3 is TGTGCCAGCAGCTTATCTAGCGGGAGCTACGAGCAGTTCTTC. Encoded protein: CASSLSSGSYEQFF.

This chain connects TRBV19 to TRBJ2-1; possible D gene TRBD2, 5 bases. Germline V gives CDR1 LNHDA, CDR2 SQIVND (reference sequence). The germline V and J ends were trimmed by 2 bases and 0 bases, with 8 bases remaining between them. This CDR3 comprises 15 residues. For the CDR3, the DNA is TGTGCCAGTAGTATACCGGGGAGCTCCTACAATGAGCAGTTCTTC. Translation gives CASSIPGSSYNEQFF.

The chain links TRBV13 to TRBJ2-2; maybe TRBD1 (6 bases). The germline V gene encodes CDR1 PRHDT and CDR2 FYEKMQ (reference sequence). The CDR3 covers 16 residues. Deletions cut 0 bases from V and 7 bases from J, with 15 bases between. The CDR3 coding sequence is TGTGCCAGCAGCTTAGGCCTCCAGGGGACGGGCGGGGAGCTGTTTTTT. Amino acid sequence: CASSLGLQGTGGELFF. The whole variable domain, filled in from reference TRBV13 and TRBJ2-2, reads AAGVIQSPRHLIKEKRETATLKCYPIPRHDTVYWYQQGPGQDPQFLISFYEKMQSDKGSIPDRFSAQQFSDYHSELNMSSLELGDSALYFCASSLGLQGTGGELFFGEGSRLTVL.

The chain links TRBV5-1 to TRBJ2-7; D may be TRBD1 (6 bases). V gave up 5 bases and J gave up 3 bases, with 15 bases separating them. The CDR3 is 14 residues long. Germline-derived CDR1 and CDR2 are SGHRS and YFSETQ. For the CDR3, the DNA is TGCGCCAGCAGAATCAAAGTAGGGGGCTACGAGCAGTACTTC. Translation gives CASRIKVGGYEQYF.

The chain recombines TRBV2 with TRBJ1-5; 7 nucleotides match TRBD1. CDR3 size: 15 residues. The J segment lost 0 bases and the V segment lost 8 bases, leaving 7 bases of the junction unmatched. Per germline, CDR1 SNHLY and CDR2 FYNNEI. The CDR3 region has the DNA TGTGCCAGCGGACAACAGGGGAGTAGCAATCAGCCCCAGCATTTT. Its protein is CASGQQGSSNQPQHF.

The chain joins TRBV5-5 to TRBJ2-1; D is ambiguous. V was pared by 0 bases and J by 2 bases, with 21 bases between. This CDR3 has 19 amino acids. In germline, CDR1 is SGHKS, CDR2 YYEKEE (reference sequence). CDR3 coding DNA: TGTGCCAGCAGCTTGGATGCAGTCCCTACGTTGGCTCCCTACAATGAGCAGTTCTTC. Protein sequence: CASSLDAVPTLAPYNEQFF.